This is a list of T cell receptor beta chains from one sample in a study of cytomegalovirus exposure and HLA in healthy donors. This table comes from immunoSEQ multiplex PCR, and its TCRdb copy is limited to in-frame clones, with some not included. The data show approximately 150,000 clones, with around 90% seen just once and roughly 0.5% held by the top ten. The sample was PBMCs. Every receptor here comes from a middle-aged woman in good health and CMV-seronegative. CDR3s include the opening cysteine and the closing phenylalanine or tryptophan. Fields, in order: J gene, clone size, V gene, D gene, CDR3 protein, CDR3 DNA. The D gene is left open where the match is weak. The size field is filled for only some rows; it gives once, few, many or a size class.

>TRBJ2-7|.|TRBV7-9|TRBD2
CASSILTSGSYEQYF
TGTGCCAGCAGTATCTTGACTAGCGGGTCCTACGAGCAGTACTTC
>TRBJ2-1|.|TRBV7-9|TRBD2
CASSLLGRGAGGNNEQFF
TGTGCCAGCAGCTTACTGGGGCGCGGGGCGGGAGGGAACAATGAGCAGTTCTTC
>TRBJ1-5|.|TRBV5-5|TRBD1
CASSLADRGPQPQHF
TGTGCCAGCAGCTTGGCCGACAGGGGTCCTCAGCCCCAGCATTTT
>TRBJ2-3|once|TRBV4-2|TRBD2
CASSQAGGIDTQYF
TGTGCCAGCAGCCAGGCGGGAGGGATAGATACGCAGTATTTT
>TRBJ1-1|.|TRBV6-1|TRBD1
CASRPGGGVNTEAFF
TGTGCCAGCAGGCCAGGGGGCGGGGTGAACACTGAAGCTTTCTTT
>TRBJ2-5|.|TRBV11-2|TRBD1
CASSHRYSGGETQYF
TGTGCCAGCAGCCACCGGTACTCAGGGGGAGAGACCCAGTACTTC
>TRBJ2-1|.|TRBV7-9|.
CASSLYSEWEQFF
TGTGCCAGCAGTCTTTATAGTGAATGGGAGCAGTTCTTC
>TRBJ2-5|.|TRBV7-7|TRBD2
CASSEGLAEETQYF
TGTGCCAGCAGCGAGGGACTAGCGGAAGAGACCCAGTACTTC
>TRBJ2-2|.|TRBV6-6|TRBD1
CASSSQGVVTGELFF
TGTGCCAGCAGTTCCCAGGGGGTGGTAACCGGGGAGCTGTTTTTT
>TRBJ2-1|.|TRBV5-1|.
CASSGPPTDKDNRANEQFF
TGCGCCAGCAGCGGACCCCCGACTGACAAGGACAACCGGGCCAATGAGCAGTTCTTC
>TRBJ1-2|.|TRBV5-6|.
CASSRDGNYGYTF
TGTGCCAGCAGCCGGGATGGGAACTATGGCTACACCTTC
>TRBJ2-1|.|TRBV4-1|.
CASSHQTGPEYNEQFF
TGCGCCAGCAGCCACCAGACAGGCCCTGAATACAATGAGCAGTTCTTC
>TRBJ1-4|.|TRBV23-1|TRBD1
CASSQRGQGASNEKLFF
TGCGCCAGCAGTCAAAGGGGACAGGGGGCTTCTAATGAAAAACTGTTTTTT
>TRBJ1-5|.|TRBV6-5|.
CASNRTRRNQPQHF
TGTGCCAGCAACCGGACAAGACGCAATCAGCCCCAGCATTTT
>TRBJ2-7|.|TRBV7-9|.
CSSSLFSPGSSEQYF
TGTTCCAGCAGCTTGTTTAGTCCGGGGAGCTCCGAGCAGTACTTC
>TRBJ1-2|.|TRBV19|TRBD1
CASSTKTGMGYGYTF
TGTGCCAGTAGTACGAAGACAGGGATGGGCTATGGCTACACCTTC
>TRBJ2-7|.|TRBV19|TRBD2
CASRIGTGTSDQQYF
TGTGCCAGCCGGATTGGGACCGGGACTAGCGACCAGCAGTACTTC
>TRBJ2-2|.|TRBV5-1|.
CASSQSPTGELFF
TGCGCCAGCAGCCAGTCCCCCACCGGGGAGCTGTTTTTT
>TRBJ2-3|.|TRBV7-2|.
CASSPLAADTQYF
TGTGCCAGCAGCCCACTAGCAGCAGATACGCAGTATTTT
>TRBJ2-7|.|TRBV19|.
CASSPGMGGSYEQYF
TGTGCCAGTAGTCCAGGGATGGGCGGTTCCTACGAGCAGTACTTC
>TRBJ1-1|.|TRBV11-3|.
CASSLGGGPGTEAFF
TGTGCCAGCAGCTTAGGGGGAGGGCCCGGCACTGAAGCTTTCTTT
>TRBJ2-3|.|TRBV28|.
CASSRRGSTDTQYF
TGTGCCAGCAGTCGCAGGGGAAGCACAGATACGCAGTATTTT
>TRBJ2-7|.|TRBV4-1|.
CASSQVLKQGNYEQYF
TGCGCCAGCAGCCAAGTGCTGAAACAGGGCAACTACGAGCAGTACTTC
>TRBJ2-7|.|TRBV28|TRBD2
CASSLAGTSGSYEQYF
TGTGCCAGCAGTTTAGCCGGGACTAGCGGTTCCTACGAGCAGTACTTC
>TRBJ1-6|.|TRBV5-6|.
CASSLVQVDSPLHF
TGTGCCAGCAGCTTGGTACAGGTCGACTCACCCCTCCACTTT
>TRBJ2-3|.|TRBV21-1|.
CASSKGPHLAGKTSTDTQYF
TGTGCCAGCAGCAAAGGCCCTCATCTAGCGGGGAAGACTAGCACAGATACGCAGTATTTT
>TRBJ1-3|.|TRBV6-5|TRBD1
CASSGTASSGNTIYF
TGTGCCAGCTCGGGGACAGCGAGCTCTGGAAACACCATATATTTT
>TRBJ2-2|.|TRBV6-5|.
CASREQATGELFF
TGTGCCAGCAGAGAACAGGCGACCGGGGAGCTGTTTTTT
>TRBJ1-5|.|TRBV6-1|.
CASSVGFNQPQHF
TGTGCCAGCAGTGTGGGCTTCAATCAGCCCCAGCATTTT
>TRBJ2-2|.|TRBV6-6|.
CASSPDRNTGELFF
TGTGCCAGCAGCCCAGACAGGAACACCGGGGAGCTGTTTTTT
>TRBJ2-7|.|TRBV5-1|TRBD2
CASSLAGGIEQYF
TGCGCCAGCAGCTTGGCCGGGGGGATCGAGCAGTACTTC
>TRBJ2-6|.|TRBV12-1|.
CASSPAQGLAGANVLTF
TGTGCCAGCAGCCCTGCACAGGGGCTCGCTGGGGCCAACGTCCTGACTTTC
>TRBJ2-3|.|TRBV19|.
CASSIEERRGGTQYF
TGTGCCAGTAGTATAGAGGAGCGGAGGGGAGGTACGCAGTATTTT
>TRBJ2-3|.|TRBV2|.
CASMRRLQDTQYF
TGTGCCAGCATGAGGCGGTTGCAAGATACGCAGTATTTT
>TRBJ2-3|.|TRBV27|TRBD2
CASSFLAAGTDTQYF
TGTGCCAGCAGTTTCCTAGCGGCTGGCACAGATACGCAGTATTTT
>TRBJ2-1|.|TRBV15|TRBD1
CATSRDQTGGLFF
TGTGCCACCAGCAGAGATCAGACAGGGGGCTTGTTCTTC
>TRBJ1-1|once|TRBV2|.
CASSDGRGSGTEAFF
TGTGCCAGCAGCGACGGGAGGGGGTCGGGTACTGAAGCTTTCTTT
>TRBJ1-1|.|TRBV7-2|.
CASSLQGNTEAFF
TGTGCCAGCAGCCTACAGGGGAACACTGAAGCTTTCTTT
>TRBJ1-2|.|TRBV28|TRBD1
CASSSFRDRVTRGYTF
TGTGCCAGCAGTTCGTTCCGGGACAGGGTAACGAGGGGCTACACCTTC
>TRBJ2-7|.|TRBV28|.
CASSFTVYEQYF
TGTGCCAGCAGTTTTACGGTCTACGAGCAGTACTTC
>TRBJ1-3|.|TRBV19|TRBD1
CASSMDRFSGNTIYF
TGTGCCAGTAGTATGGACAGGTTCTCTGGAAACACCATATATTTT
>TRBJ1-5|.|TRBV7-8|TRBD1
CASSFMTGGGQPQHF
TGTGCCAGCAGCTTCATGACAGGGGGCGGTCAGCCCCAGCATTTT
>TRBJ1-1|.|TRBV28|TRBD1
CASTPGQVRAEAFF
TGTGCCAGCACCCCCGGACAGGTTAGGGCTGAAGCTTTCTTT
>TRBJ1-4|.|TRBV4-1|TRBD1
CASSQRDSYEKLFF
TGCGCCAGCAGCCAACGGGACAGCTATGAAAAACTGTTTTTT
>TRBJ2-3|once|TRBV9|.
CASSVRPAVNTDTQYF
TGTGCCAGCAGCGTAAGGCCAGCGGTGAACACAGATACGCAGTATTTT
>TRBJ2-7|.|TRBV6-7|.
CASSREAEATRMSNGQYF
TGTGCCAGCAGTCGAGAAGCGGAGGCTACCAGAATGTCGAATGGGCAGTACTTC
>TRBJ2-2|.|TRBV2|TRBD2
CAAEGLAGGPGTGELFF
TGTGCCGCCGAGGGACTAGCGGGAGGGCCGGGGACCGGGGAGCTGTTTTTT
>TRBJ1-3|once|TRBV5-1|TRBD1
CASSYSGQGAGNTIYF
TGCGCCAGCAGCTACTCGGGACAGGGGGCTGGAAACACCATATATTTT
>TRBJ1-2|.|TRBV7-9|.
CSSSFLDRKYGYTF
TGTTCCAGCAGCTTCCTGGACAGAAAATATGGCTACACCTTC
>TRBJ2-3|.|TRBV27|TRBD2
CASSDQRDKDTQYF
TGTGCCAGCAGTGATCAGCGGGATAAAGATACGCAGTATTTT
>TRBJ1-2|.|TRBV29-1|.
CSVLSRVYTF
TGCAGCGTCCTCTCCCGCGTCTACACCTTC
>TRBJ1-4|.|TRBV30|.
CAWSVQGAVREKLFF
TGTGCCTGGAGTGTACAAGGGGCGGTTCGTGAAAAACTGTTTTTT
>TRBJ2-3|.|TRBV30|.
CAWSAYPKGFGEWDTEYF
TGTGCCTGGAGTGCCTACCCCAAAGGGTTTGGGGAGTGGGATACGGAGTATTTT
>TRBJ2-7|.|TRBV7-2|.
CASSLEAPNPYEQYF
TGTGCCAGCAGCTTAGAAGCCCCTAACCCCTACGAGCAGTACTTC